This TCR beta chain was identified during a study of T-cell memory formation after mild COVID-19. Overall study: Each donor largely had its own TCR clusters.

Findings and limits, study-wide: Pre-infection memory carried some responding clones, suggesting that cross-reactive memory joined. Clones contracting across day 15 to 85 had a balanced CD4/CD8 profile; later expanding clones leaned CD4+.

Barcoded TCR alpha and TCR beta cDNA libraries with UMIs came from 5'RACE using constant-segment primers. TCRdb analysed the 5' RACE reads with MiXCR anew, one entry per CDR3 protein. Of about 470,000 distinct CDR3 sequences listed, 25% are singletons. Germline-derived CDR1 and CDR2 are SEHNR and FQNEAQ (reference sequence). Trimming took 5 bases from V and 4 from J, leaving 15 bases between them. The CDR3 has 15 amino acids. Note on this clonotype: The antigen remains undetermined.

V and J are TRBV7-9 and TRBJ2-1; D is perhaps TRBD2 (6 bases). The clonotype originates from an adult woman who had mild COVID-19 (a few samples of this study predate the infection). Cell type and time point are not known. The specimen sequenced was PBMCs or a T cell subset sorted from them (not recorded which). The chain's CDR3 is CASSTNSGPYNEQFF. For the CDR3, the DNA is TGTGCCAGCAGCACTAACAGCGGGCCTTACAATGAGCAGTTCTTC.